Listed here are 25 T cell receptor beta chains from one sample, sequenced in a study of shared clonotypes between healthy human individuals. TCRdb's copy holds only in-frame clones and misses some; the assay was immunoSEQ multiplex PCR. This table holds roughly 450,000 clones, less than 85% found once. Sequences were obtained from PBMCs. The receptor source for this set is a woman aged 35 to 49 in good health. Some clones in this sample may be carry-over from other donors' samples.

The V call is TRBV6-5, the J call TRBJ2-6; D unresolved. Germline values: CDR1 MNHEY, CDR2 SVGAGI. There are 15 residues in the CDR3. Trimming stripped 0 bases from V and 1 base from J, with 4 bases between. The CDR3 nucleotides are TGTGCCAGCAGTTACTCAGGGTCTGGGGCCAACGTCCTGACTTTC. Protein: CASSYSGSGANVLTF.

The gene calls are TRBV7-2 and TRBJ2-7; perhaps TRBD2 as D (5 bases). Trimming shortened V by 6 bases and J by 0 bases, and 15 bases separated the two germline ends. The germline gives CDR1 SGHTA, CDR2 FQGNSA. The CDR3 covers 15 residues. The CDR3 protein is CASSPVVGSSYEQYF. The CDR3 bases are TGTGCCAGCAGTCCAGTGGTGGGGAGCTCCTACGAGCAGTACTTC. The complete variable domain, with remaining parts taken from reference TRBV7-2 and TRBJ2-7, reads GAGVSQSPSNKVTEKGKDVELRCDPISGHTALYWYRQSLGQGLEFLIYFQGNSAPDKSGLPSDRFSAERTGGSVSTLTIQRTQQEDSAVYLCASSPVVGSSYEQYFGPGTRLTVT.

J is TRBJ2-1 and V is TRBV27; tentative D call: TRBD1 (6 bases). Between the trimmed V and J ends, which lost 3 bases and 0 bases, there was a span of 12 bases. Germline CDR1 and CDR2: MNHEY and SMNVEV (reference sequence). The length of the CDR3 is 16 residues. This CDR3 reads CASSFRQAYSYNEQFF. In nucleotides, the CDR3 is TGTGCCAGCAGTTTTAGACAGGCGTACTCCTACAATGAGCAGTTCTTC.

The chain employs TRBV28 and TRBJ1-1; D uncertain. The V and J ends lost 3 bases and 2 bases respectively, with 7 bases between them. Germline V gene lookup returns CDR1 MDHEN and CDR2 SYDVKM. The CDR3 runs 13 residues. The CDR3 DNA reads TGTGCCAGCAGTTTGGGGTTTAACACTGAAGCTTTCTTT. It is translated as CASSLGFNTEAFF. The full variable domain, in which reference TRBV28 and TRBJ1-1 provide the parts outside the CDR3, is DVKVTQSSRYLVKRTGEKVFLECVQDMDHENMFWYRQDPGLGLRLIYFSYDVKMKEKGDIPEGYSVSREKKERFSLILESASTNQTSMYLCASSLGFNTEAFFGQGTRLTVV.

The chain is built from TRBV6-6 and TRBJ2-1; D is ambiguous. Germline V gene sequence: CDR1 MNHNY, CDR2 SVGAGI (reference sequence). This CDR3 spans 15 amino acids. Trimming took off 6 bases at V and 0 bases at J, with 12 bases between the two ends. The CDR3 loop reads CASRQLRISYNEQFF. The CDR3 nucleotides are TGTGCCAGCAGACAACTACGAATCTCCTACAATGAGCAGTTCTTC.

The CDR3 loop is CASSFGGTHTGELFF. Here the CDR3 DNA reads TGTGCCAGCAGTTTCGGAGGGACCCACACCGGGGAGCTGTTTTTT. The rearrangement uses TRBV28 and TRBJ2-2; D is possibly TRBD2 (6 bases). Germline V gives CDR1 MDHEN, CDR2 SYDVKM. This CDR3 contains 15 residues. V was shortened by 3 bases and J by 3 bases, with 11 bases between the two germline ends.

This chain links TRBV29-1 with TRBJ2-1; D is possibly TRBD2 (6 bases). The CDR3 is 17 residues long. V lost 7 bases to trimming and J lost 3 bases, with 25 bases between them. Germline values: CDR1 SQVTM, CDR2 ANQGSEA. The CDR3 here is CSGLGGVWPSDYNEQFF. As DNA, the CDR3 is TGCAGCGGTCTGGGTGGGGTCTGGCCTAGCGACTACAATGAGCAGTTCTTC.

The gene calls are TRBV6-5 and TRBJ2-7; 9 bases map to TRBD2. V trimming: 6 bases; J trimming: 7 bases; junction bases outside the gene matches: 10. CDR1 is MNHEY, CDR2 SVGAGI, per germline. The length of the CDR3 is 14 residues. DNA for the CDR3: TGTGCCAGCAGCCCCCTAGTAGCGGGGGAAGAGCAGTACTTC. Translating it yields CASSPLVAGEEQYF.

This clone was observed at least ten times. V is TRBV27 and J is TRBJ2-1, with a tentative D call TRBD1 (5 bases). Per germline, CDR1 MNHEY and CDR2 SMNVEV (reference sequence). V was clipped by 6 bases and J by 9 bases, with 15 bases between them. The CDR3 sequence is 13 residues long. The CDR3 sequence: CASRAQGSREQFF. The CDR3 DNA follows: TGTGCCAGCAGGGCGCAGGGTAGCCGTGAGCAGTTCTTC.

The V call is TRBV19, the J call TRBJ1-2; possibly TRBD1 for D (6 bases). CDR3 length: 14 amino acids. Deletions cut 3 bases from V and 2 bases from J, with 10 bases between. Germline values: CDR1 LNHDA, CDR2 SQIVND (reference sequence). The CDR3 nucleotides read TGTGCCAGTAGTATGCGGGGGGCAAACTATGGCTACACCTTC. Amino acid sequence: CASSMRGANYGYTF.

The rearrangement uses TRBV5-5 and TRBJ1-5; a weak D match, TRBD1 (6 bases). Per the germline V gene, CDR1 is SGHKS and CDR2 is YYEKEE (reference sequence). The CDR3 spans 14 residues. V was pared by 0 bases and J by 4 bases, with 8 bases between. As DNA, the CDR3 is TGTGCCAGCAGCTTGGAAGGGGGGAATCAGCCCCAGCATTTT. It translates to CASSLEGGNQPQHF. Combining the CDR3 with reference TRBV5-5 and TRBJ1-5 gives the whole variable domain DAGVTQSPTHLIKTRGQQVTLRCSPISGHKSVSWYQQVLGQGPQFIFQYYEKEERGRGNFPDRFSARQFPNYSSELNVNALLLGDSALYLCASSLEGGNQPQHFGDGTRLSIL.

A single count supports this clone. The chain recombines TRBV19 with TRBJ2-7; 8 bases agree with TRBD1. Germline assignment: CDR1 LNHDA and CDR2 SQIVND (reference sequence). Trimming cost V 3 bases and J 2 bases; bases outside gene matches: 6. The CDR3 sequence is 15 residues long. CDR3 sequence reads: CASSISTGGPYEQYF. CDR3 DNA sequence: TGTGCCAGTAGTATCTCCACAGGGGGTCCCTACGAGCAGTACTTC.

This chain connects TRBV6-5 to TRBJ2-1, with D possibly TRBD1 on 6 matching bases. The CDR3 runs 12 residues. The ends were cut back, 8 bases at V and 10 bases at J, with 15 bases in the middle. Germline V gives CDR1 MNHEY, CDR2 SVGAGI. CDR3 sequence (DNA): TGTGCCAGCGGAGACAGGTACGAAGAGCAGTTCTTC. Its translation is CASGDRYEEQFF.

The chain has TRBV15 and TRBJ2-7; 9 bases fit TRBD2. Germline CDR1 reads LNHNV; CDR2 reads YYDKDF (reference sequence). J was trimmed by 2 bases and V by 1 base; bases with no gene match: 3. CDR3 length equals 15 residues. CDR3 loop: CATSRVSGSPYEQYF. The CDR3 region has the DNA TGTGCCACCAGCAGAGTTAGCGGGAGCCCCTACGAGCAGTACTTC.

This chain connects TRBV7-3 to TRBJ2-1; 10 bases map to TRBD2. The V gene end was trimmed by 1 base and the J gene end by 7 bases; junction bases not matched to a gene: 7. CDR1 is SGHTA, CDR2 FQGTGA, per germline. The CDR3 is made up of 16 amino acids. The CDR3 protein is CASSLMLAGAKNEQFF. CDR3 nucleotides: TGTGCCAGCAGCTTAATGCTAGCGGGAGCAAAAAATGAGCAGTTCTTC.

This clone showed up many times. This chain joins TRBV28 and TRBJ2-7, with 13 bases that match TRBD2. Germline loops: CDR1 MDHEN, CDR2 SYDVKM. The J segment lost 2 bases and the V segment lost 5 bases, leaving 6 bases of the junction unmatched. The CDR3 length is 16 residues. The CDR3 nucleotides are TGTGCCAGCAGTCCCGCCGGGACTAGCGGGGCCTACGAGCAGTACTTC. Amino acid sequence: CASSPAGTSGAYEQYF.

This rearrangement joins TRBV5-4 to TRBJ2-5, with 10 bases matching TRBD2. The germline gives CDR1 SGHNT, CDR2 YYREEE (reference sequence). The CDR3 contains 16 residues. Losses at the gene ends were 0 bases for V and 4 bases for J; bases not matched to a gene: 6. CDR3 region: CASSLAASGGLETQYF. DNA of the CDR3: TGTGCCAGCAGCTTGGCGGCTAGCGGGGGCCTAGAGACCCAGTACTTC. Combining the CDR3 with reference TRBV5-4 and TRBJ2-5 gives the whole variable domain ETGVTQSPTHLIKTRGQQVTLRCSSQSGHNTVSWYQQALGQGPQFIFQYYREEENGRGNFPPRFSGLQFPNYSSELNVNALELDDSALYLCASSLAASGGLETQYFGPGTRLLVL.

Regarding this clone: At one end, the junction sequence differs from germline, possibly due to a read error. The rearrangement joins TRBV7-7 to TRBJ2-2; TRBD2 matches 9 bases. In germline, CDR1 is SSHAT, CDR2 FNYEAQ (reference sequence). The CDR3 loop spans 14 amino acids. DNA for the CDR3: TGTGCTAGCAGCCGTAGCGGGAGTGGCGGGGAGCTGTTTTTT. This encodes CASSRSGSGGELFF.

The rearrangement joins TRBV4-1 to TRBJ1-3; D unresolved. V was trimmed by 6 bases and J by 0 bases, leaving 9 bases between them. Germline V lookup: CDR1 MGHRA, CDR2 YSYEKL. This CDR3 has 14 amino acids. CDR3 residues: CASRLYYSGNTIYF. CDR3 DNA sequence: TGCGCCAGCAGGCTGTATTACTCTGGAAACACCATATATTTT.

The table lists this clone with a few counts. This sequence joins TRBV12-2 and TRBJ1-2. TRBV12-2 is noted as a pseudogene. This CDR3 is built from 14 residues. CDR3 sequence reads: CASRLGKPNYGYTF. CDR3 nucleotides: TGTGCAAGTCGCTTAGGGAAGCCTAACTATGGCTACACCTTC.

This chain uses TRBV5-1 with TRBJ2-7; TRBD2 aligns across 15 bases. In germline, CDR1 is SGHRS, CDR2 YFSETQ. The CDR3 runs 16 residues. Unmatched junction bases numbered 3, after V lost 4 bases and J lost 1 base. The CDR3 DNA sequence: TGCGCCAGCAGCCCAGGACTAGCGGGAGGGTCCTACGAGCAGTACTTC. Translating gives CASSPGLAGGSYEQYF.

The chain links TRBV6-1 to TRBJ1-5, with D perhaps matching TRBD1 (5 bases). CDR1 is MNHNS, CDR2 SASEGT, per germline. The CDR3 spans 14 residues. V shed 5 bases and J shed 1 base, with 9 bases lying between them. Here the CDR3 reads CASSRGRSNQPQHF. CDR3 sequence (DNA): TGTGCCAGCAGTCGGGGACGGAGCAATCAGCCCCAGCATTTT.

For this clone: This sample also contains other DNA sequences that code for the same CDR3. The chain joins TRBV19 to TRBJ1-1; TRBD1 might be the D (5 bases). Germline CDR1 and CDR2: LNHDA and SQIVND (reference sequence). The CDR3 covers 14 residues. Trimming pared 3 bases from V and 0 bases from J, leaving 8 bases between. The CDR3 coding sequence is TGTGCCAGTAGTATTCCGGGGGTGAACACTGAAGCTTTCTTT. Translation gives CASSIPGVNTEAFF.

In this sample, this clone turned up once. The rearrangement uses TRBV7-8 and TRBJ1-5, with D possibly matching TRBD1 (5 bases). The V and J ends lost 5 bases and 5 bases respectively, with 10 bases between them. Germline V lookup: CDR1 SGHVS, CDR2 FQNEAQ. This CDR3 region has 13 residues. CDR3 loop: CASSRGGDQPQHF. CDR3 DNA: TGTGCCAGCAGCCGCGGGGGGGATCAGCCCCAGCATTTT.

This chain uses TRBV27 with TRBJ1-6; D not resolved. Per the germline V gene, CDR1 is MNHEY and CDR2 is SMNVEV (reference sequence). This CDR3 region has 12 residues. The V and J ends lost 4 bases and 7 bases respectively, with 5 bases between them. This CDR3 is CASSSRNSPLHF. DNA of the CDR3: TGTGCCAGCAGTTCCCGAAATTCACCCCTCCACTTT.